The T cell receptor beta chain described here comes from a study of Ad26.COV2.S vaccination and SARS-CoV-2 variants (dated by TCRdb to 2020 to 2023). Broadly, across the study: Vaccine-arm donors were drawn from COV1001, a multicentre, randomized, double-blind, placebo-controlled phase I-IIa trial of Ad26.COV2.S in healthy adults. Throughout the experiments and outcome assessment, investigators stayed blinded to trial group allocation. Ad26.COV2.S was administered intramuscularly at 5 x 10^10 or 1 x 10^11 viral particles, either as a single shot or as two shots given 56 days apart. Participants in the trial were split at random into five groups of five each, receiving low-dose or high-dose Ad26.COV2.S once or twice, or else placebo on both occasions. A total of around 32 samples were included in the TCR-sequenced set, comprising around 19 Ad26.COV2.S vaccine recipients, 5 placebo recipients and 8 SARS-CoV-2 convalescent individuals. Sequencing of the TCRbeta repertoire served to evaluate the specificity and breadth of SARS-CoV-2-reactive T cell receptors following Ad26.COV2.S vaccination. What the research found in general, with its limitations: Comparing responses between vaccine doses or regimens was not something the study was powered to do. Vaccine and placebo recipients had comparable non-spike TCR breadth, which fits with the vaccine containing only spike. Ad26.COV2.S recipients had higher spike-specific TCR breadth than placebo recipients (P = 0.0014). The authors noted that the TCR breadth and depth analyses may have underestimated total T cell responses. After vaccination, substantial breadth of spike-specific CD8+ and CD4+ T cell responses was reported.

Read against the paper, the sample's treatment or condition label means: 19 received Ad26.COV2.S at low or high dose, single or two shots; about 5 received placebo; per-sample allocation not given. For vaccine and placebo recipients, repertoires were sequenced using samples collected on day 63 after the first injection. Between 29 July and 7 August 2020, Cohort 1b enrolled approximately 26 adults aged 18-55 years at one site in Boston, USA. Ad26.COV2.S was a replication-incompetent adenovirus type 26 vector expressing a prefusion-stabilized SARS-CoV-2 spike protein from the original Wuhan strain. The immunoSEQ Assay was used to sequence TCRbeta CDR3 regions. After extraction, genomic DNA underwent amplification by bias-controlled multiplex PCR, followed by high-throughput sequencing. Processing in the source paper ran as follows. To quantify the absolute abundance of each unique TCRbeta CDR3 region, sequences were collapsed and filtered. T cell fraction was estimated by normalization of TCRbeta template counts to usable DNA, with usable DNA being measured through amplification of reference genes present in all nucleated cells. Repertoire TCRs were annotated as SARS-CoV-2-specific when V gene, CDR3 amino acid sequence and J gene were exactly matched to a known reactive TCR set. MIRA supplied the reference SARS-CoV-2 TCR set, which was filtered for enrichment in COVID-19-positive ImmuneCODE repertoires so that public or cross-reactive TCRs were removed. Using the MIRA antigens, annotated TCRs were further analysed by specific ORF or by position within an ORF. Breadth was defined as the number of annotated unique rearrangements divided by the total number of unique productive rearrangements, and depth was defined as the summed frequency of the annotated unique rearrangements. TCR breadth was compared between groups using two-sided Wilcoxon rank-sum tests. Entries here come from immuneACCESS through TCRdb and include only in-frame sequences with V and J called. Some clones fail to appear in such tables; in the studies checked, an unresolved V gene covers under half of the shortfall, and the cause of the remainder is unknown. Clonal size and the V and J genes are those of that table, whereas D and trimming came from the DNA. This sample gives roughly 400,000 clones in total; 89% of them show up just once. About 2% of the sample goes to the ten largest clones.

Details on this clone: Which antigen it targets is not known. Base quality data are lacking; no much larger clone is found one base away.

V ends up 4 bases short and J 2 bases short, with an unmatched junction base count of 15. CDR1 and CDR2 (LGHNA, YSLEER) derive from the germline V gene. The CDR3 spans 19 residues, from the cysteine through the phenylalanine. Left in the record is the CDR3 DNA by itself, 57 bases read in frame from the first base. Sequenced material: peripheral blood, taken in a trial of Ad26.COV2.S vaccine versus placebo. The TCR sequence derives from a person aged 18 to 65 who received the Ad26.COV2.S COVID-19 vaccine or a placebo. The chain uses TRBV4-3 and TRBJ2-3; a stretch of 10 junction bases matches TRBD2. Read as DNA, the sequence is TGCGCCAGCAGCCCCAAGGTAGTAGCGGGAGGAGACCTCACAGATACGCAGTATTTT. This encodes CASSPKVVAGGDLTDTQYF.